These 21 T cell receptor beta chains originate from one sample sequenced in a study of beta chain features in type 1 diabetes. cDNA synthesis used the whole RNA isolate, giving expressed TCRB sequences. TCRdb's copy holds only in-frame clones and misses some; the assay was immunoSEQ multiplex PCR. The profile shows approximately 250,000 clones, over 9.5% of them singletons. The source material was naive CD4+ T cells from blood. Source of these receptors: a young woman in good health.

V gene TRBV9 combines with J gene TRBJ1-1; 7 positions match TRBD1. Germline CDR1 reads SGDLS; CDR2 reads YYNGEE. This CDR3 has 15 residues. Germline trimming cut 0 bases from V and 3 bases from J; bases unmatched to any gene: 5. The CDR3 is CASSVDPGQHTEAFF. DNA of the CDR3: TGTGCCAGCAGCGTAGATCCGGGACAGCACACTGAAGCTTTCTTT.

This clone was seen more than once but under ten times. V usage is TRBV2 and J usage is TRBJ1-1, with D maybe TRBD1 (6 bases). Germline V gives CDR1 SNHLY, CDR2 FYNNEI. The CDR3 is 18 residues long. The ends were cut back, 3 bases at V and 3 bases at J, with 23 bases in the middle. For the CDR3, the DNA is TGTGCCAGCAGTGACCCGGACGGGCAGGGACAAATTTACACTGAAGCTTTCTTT. Protein: CASSDPDGQGQIYTEAFF.

V usage is TRBV10-3 and J usage is TRBJ2-6, with TRBD2 identical over 8 bases. This CDR3 is 17 amino acids long. With V trimmed by 3 bases and J by 0 bases, 4 bases remained unmatched. Germline assignment: CDR1 ENHRY and CDR2 SYGVKD. In DNA, the CDR3 is TGTGCCATCAGTGAAGCTAGCGGGCGCTCTGGGGCCAACGTCCTGACTTTC. This translates into CAISEASGRSGANVLTF.

The chain is built from TRBV11-2 and TRBJ1-4; TRBD1 matches 8 bases. Germline values: CDR1 SGHAT, CDR2 FQNNGV. V lost 2 bases to trimming and J lost 8 bases; unmatched junction nucleotides: 7. The CDR3 spans 15 residues. CDR3 coding DNA: TGTGCCAGCAGCTTACCGACAGGGGCTGGGGAAAAACTGTTTTTT. This codes for CASSLPTGAGEKLFF.

The rearrangement joins TRBV30 to TRBJ1-2; D is unclear. The germline gives CDR1 GTSNPN, CDR2 SVGIG (reference sequence). Deletions cut 2 bases from V and 8 bases from J, with 21 bases between. This CDR3 contains 15 residues. CDR3 protein: CAWSSRMTYEVGYTF. The CDR3 DNA follows: TGTGCCTGGAGTTCCCGAATGACCTATGAGGTCGGCTACACCTTC. The complete variable domain, with remaining parts taken from reference TRBV30 and TRBJ1-2, reads SQTIHQWPATLVQPVGSPLSLECTVEGTSNPNLYWYRQAAGRGLQLLFYSVGIGQISSEVPQNLSASRPQDRQFILSSKKLLLSDSGFYLCAWSSRMTYEVGYTFGSGTRLTVV.

This clone was counted a few times. The chain combines TRBV2 with TRBJ2-7; TRBD2 agrees at 11 bases. The V gene's germline CDR1 is SNHLY and CDR2 FYNNEI. This CDR3 is built from 16 residues. Germline trimming cut 7 bases from V and 2 bases from J; bases unmatched to any gene: 10. CDR3 sequence reads: CASMELAGASTYEQYF. In DNA, the CDR3 is TGTGCCAGCATGGAACTAGCGGGAGCATCGACCTACGAGCAGTACTTC.

V is TRBV10-3 and J is TRBJ1-2, with 8 bases matching TRBD1. V lost 9 bases to trimming and J lost 4 bases; unmatched junction nucleotides: 10. Germline assignment: CDR1 ENHRY and CDR2 SYGVKD. The CDR3 runs 14 residues. The CDR3 protein is CAMSQGQGIYGYTF. CDR3 in DNA: TGTGCCATGAGCCAAGGACAGGGAATCTATGGCTACACCTTC.

This clone was counted between two and nine times. The chain carries TRBV9 and TRBJ1-1; the D is unclear. Trimming shortened V by 3 bases and J by 2 bases, and 14 bases separated the two germline ends. The germline gives CDR1 SGDLS, CDR2 YYNGEE. The CDR3 runs to 15 residues. The CDR3: CASSGSARPNTEAFF. For the CDR3, the DNA is TGTGCCAGCAGCGGGTCGGCCAGGCCCAACACTGAAGCTTTCTTT.

V usage is TRBV27 and J usage is TRBJ1-5; D is uncertain. Germline assignment: CDR1 MNHEY and CDR2 SMNVEV (reference sequence). Trimming removed 5 bases from V and 2 bases from J, with 13 bases in between. This CDR3 is built from 15 residues. In DNA, the CDR3 is TGTGCCAGCAGTCCCTCAGGAATGGGCAATCAGCCCCAGCATTTT. Protein product: CASSPSGMGNQPQHF.

This clone was counted between two and nine times. This chain links TRBV27 with TRBJ1-1; a weak D match, TRBD1 (5 bases). The CDR3 loop spans 18 amino acids. Germline-derived CDR1 and CDR2 are MNHEY and SMNVEV (reference sequence). V gave up 3 bases and J gave up 1 base, with 21 bases separating them. The CDR3 is CASSFRAGWGGRNTEAFF. CDR3 sequence (DNA): TGTGCCAGCAGTTTTCGCGCAGGATGGGGGGGACGGAACACTGAAGCTTTCTTT.

In the case of this clone: This sample includes further DNA sequences coding for the same CDR3. The chain joins TRBV29-1 to TRBJ1-2, with 8 bases identical to TRBD1. J gave up 4 bases and V 6 bases, and 1 base lay outside the gene matches. Per the germline V gene, CDR1 is SQVTM and CDR2 is ANQGSEA. The CDR3 is made up of 11 amino acids. The CDR3 DNA reads TGCAGCGTAGGACAGGGCTATGGCTACACCTTC. Its protein is CSVGQGYGYTF. The full variable domain, rest sourced from reference TRBV29-1 and TRBJ1-2, is SAVISQKPSRDICQRGTSLTIQCQVDSQVTMMFWYRQQPGQSLTLIATANQGSEATYESGFVIDKFPISRPNLTFSTLTVSNMSPEDSSIYLCSVGQGYGYTFGSGTRLTVV.

This clone was counted a few times. The CDR3 is CAISAGDDSNQPQHF. In DNA form, the CDR3 reads TGTGCCATCAGTGCAGGGGACGATAGCAATCAGCCCCAGCATTTT. This chain links TRBV10-3 with TRBJ1-5; D is perhaps TRBD1 (6 bases). Per germline, CDR1 ENHRY and CDR2 SYGVKD. The V end lost 4 bases, the J end lost 0 bases, and 10 bases lay between the germline ends. The CDR3 contains 15 residues.

This clone was observed a few times. V gene TRBV12-5 combines with J gene TRBJ2-7; D possibly corresponds to TRBD1 (5 bases). The CDR3 loop spans 13 amino acids. Germline CDR1 reads LGHNT; CDR2 reads FRNRAP. The germline V and J ends were trimmed by 3 bases and 3 bases, with 9 bases remaining between them. The CDR3 reads CASGFSQGYEQYF. The CDR3 DNA reads TGTGCTAGTGGTTTTTCCCAGGGCTACGAGCAGTACTTC.

This clone was counted between two and nine times. The junction and the germline gene differ at one end; a read error may be behind it. This CDR3 is CASSQVFTAARQVF. The CDR3 DNA reads as TGCGCCAGCAGCCAAGTTTTTACGGCCGCCCGGCAGGTCTTC. The chain combines TRBV4-1 with TRBJ2-1; D gene ambiguous. This CDR3 spans 14 amino acids. Germline V gives CDR1 MGHRA, CDR2 YSYEKL.

The J gene is TRBJ2-1, the V gene TRBV10-3, with 10 bases lining up with TRBD2. CDR1 and CDR2 (germline): ENHRY, SYGVKD. This CDR3 comprises 14 residues. The V gene end was trimmed by 6 bases and the J gene end by 10 bases; junction bases not matched to a gene: 9. This chain's CDR3 is CAISPGTSVWEQFF. As DNA, the CDR3 is TGTGCCATCAGCCCCGGGACTAGCGTCTGGGAGCAGTTCTTC.

The genes are TRBV19 and TRBJ1-1, with 7 bases that match TRBD1. V gave up 7 bases and J gave up 2 bases; unmatched junction bases: 4. The CDR3 extends over 13 amino acids. Germline CDR1 and CDR2: LNHDA and SQIVND (reference sequence). Written as DNA, the CDR3 is TGTGCCAGTACTCAGGGGGTCAACACTGAAGCTTTCTTT. Translating it yields CASTQGVNTEAFF.

This rearrangement joins TRBV6-5 to TRBJ1-1; tentatively, D is TRBD1 (6 bases). V lost 0 bases, J lost 1 base, and 9 bases lay in between. This CDR3 spans 15 amino acids. CDR1 is MNHEY and CDR2 is SVGAGI in the germline V gene. The CDR3 loop is CASSYSRGKNTEAFF. DNA of the CDR3: TGTGCCAGCAGTTACTCCAGGGGAAAGAACACTGAAGCTTTCTTT.

This clone was seen only a few times. The genes are TRBV6-6 and TRBJ1-6; 9 nucleotides align to TRBD1. CDR1 MNHNY and CDR2 SVGAGI come from the germline V gene (reference sequence). The CDR3 consists of 16 residues. J gave up 7 bases and V 2 bases, and 6 bases lay outside the gene matches. The CDR3 protein is CASSYGTGTGNSPLHF. As DNA, the CDR3 is TGTGCCAGCAGTTACGGTACAGGGACAGGGAATTCACCCCTCCACTTT.

This clone was counted only a few times. V usage is TRBV6-5 and J usage is TRBJ2-7; 7 nucleotides match TRBD1. The J segment lost 7 bases and the V segment lost 6 bases, leaving 3 bases of the junction unmatched. The CDR3 spans 11 residues. Germline CDR1 is MNHEY and CDR2 is SVGAGI. The CDR3: CASRRTGEQYF. CDR3 bases: TGTGCCAGCAGGCGGACAGGAGAGCAGTACTTC.

This clone was detected only a few times. The chain joins TRBV7-6 to TRBJ2-2; possible D gene TRBD1, 6 bases. The ends were cut back, 2 bases at V and 3 bases at J, with 13 bases in the middle. CDR3 length: 16 amino acids. The germline CDR1 and CDR2 sequences are SGHVS and FNYEAQ. CDR3 loop: CASSLPTGSDTGELFF. CDR3 DNA sequence: TGTGCCAGCAGCTTACCCACAGGGTCAGACACCGGGGAGCTGTTTTTT. Full variable domain (outside the CDR3, taken from reference TRBV7-6 and TRBJ2-2): GAGVSQSPRYKVTKRGQDVALRCDPISGHVSLYWYRQALGQGPEFLTYFNYEAQQDKSGLPNDRFSAERPEGSISTLTIQRTEQRDSAMYRCASSLPTGSDTGELFFGEGSRLTVL.

The J gene is TRBJ1-2, the V gene TRBV14, with 7 bases identical to TRBD1. CDR1 is SGHDN, CDR2 FVKESK, per germline. This CDR3 region has 16 residues. V was pared by 3 bases and J by 4 bases, with 11 bases of the junction left unmatched. The CDR3 DNA follows: TGTGCCAGCAGCCAGCGGACAGGAGGCAAGGTCTATGGCTACACCTTC. Protein sequence: CASSQRTGGKVYGYTF.